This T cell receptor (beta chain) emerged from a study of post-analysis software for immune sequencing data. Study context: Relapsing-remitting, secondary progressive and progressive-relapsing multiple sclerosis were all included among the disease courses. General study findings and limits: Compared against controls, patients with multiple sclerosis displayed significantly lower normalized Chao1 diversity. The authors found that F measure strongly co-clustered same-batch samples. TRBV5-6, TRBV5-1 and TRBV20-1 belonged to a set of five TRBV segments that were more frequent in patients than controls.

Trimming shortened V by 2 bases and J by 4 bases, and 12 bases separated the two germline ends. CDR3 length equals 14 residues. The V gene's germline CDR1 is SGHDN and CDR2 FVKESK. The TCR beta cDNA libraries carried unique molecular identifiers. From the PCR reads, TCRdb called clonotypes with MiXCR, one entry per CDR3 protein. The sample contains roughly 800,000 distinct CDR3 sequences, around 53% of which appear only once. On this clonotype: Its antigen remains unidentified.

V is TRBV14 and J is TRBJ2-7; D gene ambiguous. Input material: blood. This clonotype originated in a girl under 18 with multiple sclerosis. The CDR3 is CASSQLGMRYEQYF. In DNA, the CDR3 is TGTGCCAGCAGCCAACTCGGTATGCGGTACGAGCAGTACTTC.